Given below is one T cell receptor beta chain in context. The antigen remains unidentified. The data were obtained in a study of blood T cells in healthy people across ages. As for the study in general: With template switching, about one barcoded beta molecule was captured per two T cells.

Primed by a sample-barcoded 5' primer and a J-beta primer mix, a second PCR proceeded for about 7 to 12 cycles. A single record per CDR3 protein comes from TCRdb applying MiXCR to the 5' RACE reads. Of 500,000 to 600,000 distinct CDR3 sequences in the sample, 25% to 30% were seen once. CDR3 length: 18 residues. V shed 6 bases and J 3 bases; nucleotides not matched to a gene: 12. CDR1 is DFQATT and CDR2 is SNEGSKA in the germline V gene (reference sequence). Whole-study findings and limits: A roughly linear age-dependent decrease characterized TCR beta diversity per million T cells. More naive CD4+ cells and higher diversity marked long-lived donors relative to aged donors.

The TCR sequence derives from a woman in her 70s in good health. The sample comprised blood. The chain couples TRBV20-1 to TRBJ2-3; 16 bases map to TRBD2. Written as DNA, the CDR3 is TGCAGTGCCTTTAGAGGGACTAGCGGGGGGGCGGGGACAGATACGCAGTATTTT. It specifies CSAFRGTSGGAGTDTQYF.